This T cell receptor (beta chain) originates from a study of cytomegalovirus exposure and HLA in healthy donors. The germline V gene encodes CDR1 MNHEY and CDR2 SVGAGI. V lost 0 bases and J 3 bases, leaving 6 bases between the germline ends. This CDR3 is 13 amino acids long. Primers: 60 Vbeta forward and 13 Jbeta reverse. Clones were sequenced by immunoSEQ multiplex PCR, and TCRdb holds only the in-frame ones, with some missing. The sample holds 200,000 to 250,000 clones, around 89% seen once. This TCR came from a woman in her late teens or twenties in good health and CMV-seronegative. The sequenced sample was PBMCs. The rearrangement links TRBV6-5 to TRBJ2-7; D not resolved. The CDR3 here is CASSYSRSYEQYF. The CDR3 bases are TGTGCCAGCAGTTACTCTAGGAGCTACGAGCAGTACTTC.